This paragraph covers one T cell receptor beta chain sequence. Here immunoSEQ multiplex PCR was the method, and the copy in TCRdb shows in-frame clones only, minus some. This sample carries about 110,000 clones, roughly 90% of them seen once, and the ten largest clones take approximately 1.4%. V lost 1 base, J lost 2 bases, and 6 bases stayed unmatched. The CDR3 runs to 18 residues. Germline-derived CDR1 and CDR2 are MGHRA and YSYEKL. The entry originates in a study of T cell changes during pregnancy in multiple sclerosis. The source is a female donor with multiple sclerosis, enrolled in a pregnancy study. Material: peripheral blood, obtained in the third trimester of pregnancy. The chain is built from TRBV4-1 and TRBJ2-6; 9 bases agree with TRBD1. In DNA, the CDR3 is TGCGCCAGCAGCCAAGCTCCGGGACAGGGAGCTGGGGCCAACGTCCTGACTTTC. Amino acid sequence: CASSQAPGQGAGANVLTF.